This passage covers 32 T cell receptor beta chains from one sample sequenced in a study of blood T cell repertoires in COVID-19. The data were produced by immunoSEQ multiplex PCR, yet TCRdb's version contains in-frame clones alone and is incomplete. The profile shows some 130,000 clones, almost 85% of them singletons. Specimen: PBMCs or T cells enriched from blood (not recorded which). Receptors originate from a man aged 40-49 years with acute COVID-19.

The V gene is TRBV14, the J gene TRBJ2-3; D might be TRBD1 (6 bases). The CDR3 covers 13 residues. Germline V gene lookup returns CDR1 SGHDN and CDR2 FVKESK. V was pared by 5 bases and J by 4 bases, with 10 bases between. The CDR3 nucleotides read TGTGCCAGCAGCTCACAGGGTGCAGATACGCAGTATTTT. Translated, it gives CASSSQGADTQYF.

V and J are TRBV20-1 and TRBJ1-2; D uncertain. Per the germline V gene, CDR1 is DFQATT and CDR2 is SNEGSKA (reference sequence). Trimming left V 1 base short and J 7 bases short, with 7 bases between. The CDR3 sequence is 11 residues long. CDR3 amino acids: CSARVRGGYTF. The CDR3 DNA reads TGCAGTGCTAGAGTCCGGGGTGGCTACACCTTC.

The chain employs TRBV9 and TRBJ1-1; D might be TRBD1 (6 bases). Trimming took 4 bases from V and 10 from J, leaving 20 bases between them. Germline CDR1 reads SGDLS; CDR2 reads YYNGEE. The CDR3 extends over 14 amino acids. The CDR3 bases are TGTGCCAGCAGCCACGCAGGGGAGTCTCGTTCAGCTTTCTTT. It is translated as CASSHAGESRSAFF.

The chain recombines TRBV5-1 with TRBJ2-1; 11 nucleotides align to TRBD2. CDR3 length: 15 residues. Germline trimming cut 3 bases from V and 7 bases from J; bases unmatched to any gene: 6. Germline-derived CDR1 and CDR2 are SGHRS and YFSETQ. CDR3 residues: CASSSGTSGDNEQFF. CDR3 nucleotide sequence: TGCGCCAGCAGCTCCGGGACTAGCGGTGATAATGAGCAGTTCTTC.

The rearrangement uses TRBV4-1 and TRBJ2-3, with 10 bases aligning to TRBD1. The V and J ends lost 4 bases and 4 bases, in that order; junction bases with no gene match: 2. Germline CDR1 MGHRA, CDR2 YSYEKL. CDR3 size: 14 residues. CDR3 in amino acids: CASSRDRGADTQYF. The DNA for the CDR3 is TGCGCCAGCAGCCGGGACAGGGGAGCAGATACGCAGTATTTT.

The chain carries TRBV5-1 and TRBJ1-1; D ambiguous. The V gene's germline CDR1 is SGHRS and CDR2 YFSETQ. The V gene lost 1 base and the J gene lost 0 bases, with 19 bases spanning the gap. The CDR3 is made up of 18 amino acids. The CDR3 reads CASSLFQIGSFMNTEAFF. The CDR3 nucleotides read TGCGCCAGCAGCTTGTTCCAAATTGGCTCATTTATGAACACTGAAGCTTTCTTT.

CDR3 residues: CSASQVEYSTDTQYF. DNA for the CDR3: TGCAGTGCTAGTCAAGTGGAGTATAGCACAGATACGCAGTATTTT. This chain uses TRBV20-1 with TRBJ2-3; D is uncertain. The V and J ends lost 3 bases and 0 bases respectively, with 13 bases between them. CDR3 length equals 15 residues. The germline CDR1 and CDR2 sequences are DFQATT and SNEGSKA (reference sequence).

The chain couples TRBV5-6 to TRBJ1-1; TRBD1 matches at 7 bases. This CDR3 region has 16 residues. With V trimmed by 4 bases and J by 5 bases, 14 bases remained unmatched. CDR1 and CDR2 from the germline V gene are SGHDT and YYEEEE. The CDR3 loop is CASSPLATGERTEAFF. The CDR3 region has the DNA TGTGCCAGCAGCCCTCTCGCCACAGGGGAGAGGACTGAAGCTTTCTTT.

This chain connects TRBV4-3 to TRBJ2-2; TRBD2 aligns across 8 bases. From germline, CDR1 is LGHNA and CDR2 YSLEER. The CDR3 spans 16 residues. The trim removed 1 base at V and 7 bases at J, leaving 8 bases unmatched. The CDR3 bases are TGCGCCAGCAGCCAAGTGCCGGGAGGGCGAGACGGGGAGCTGTTTTTT. Translating it yields CASSQVPGGRDGELFF.

This clone appeared a few times. CDR3 sequence (DNA): TGTGCCAGTAGTAGAGGGGGCACGACACAAGAGACCCAGTACTTC. As protein: CASSRGGTTQETQYF. This rearrangement joins TRBV19 to TRBJ2-5; 7 positions match TRBD1. The CDR3 is made up of 15 amino acids. CDR1 and CDR2 (germline): LNHDA, SQIVND (reference sequence). Trimming took 4 bases from V and 2 from J; bases not matched to a gene: 7. Full variable domain (missing parts from reference TRBV19 and TRBJ2-5): DGGITQSPKYLFRKEGQNVTLSCEQNLNHDAMYWYRQDPGQGLRLIYYSQIVNDFQKGDIAEGYSVSREKKESFPLTVTSAQKNPTAFYLCASSRGGTTQETQYFGPGTRLLVL.

This chain uses TRBV28 with TRBJ1-2; D is perhaps TRBD1 (5 bases). Trimming took off 5 bases at V and 4 bases at J, with 20 bases between the two ends. Germline V gene sequence: CDR1 MDHEN, CDR2 SYDVKM. This CDR3 region has 16 residues. CDR3 bases: TGTGCCAGCAGTACCCGCCGGCGGGGCGAGGGCTATGGCTACACCTTC. Translation gives CASSTRRRGEGYGYTF.

V and J are TRBV5-1 and TRBJ1-2; TRBD1 is a possible D gene (6 bases). Germline V gene sequence: CDR1 SGHRS, CDR2 YFSETQ. This CDR3 contains 15 residues. The V end was cut by 5 bases, the J end by 2 bases, with 16 bases between. The CDR3 nucleotides read TGCGCCAGCAGACCTTCGACAGGAGAGAACTATGGCTACACCTTC. This codes for CASRPSTGENYGYTF.

This clone was recorded once. The chain employs TRBV19 and TRBJ2-7, with TRBD2 matching 8 bases. With 3 bases clipped from V and 4 bases from J, the junction kept 32 bases outside the gene matches. The germline CDR1 and CDR2 sequences are LNHDA and SQIVND (reference sequence). This CDR3 contains 23 residues. The CDR3 sequence is CASSIRRGLVTIDWLPIPYEQYF. In DNA form, the CDR3 reads TGTGCCAGTAGTATTAGGAGGGGACTAGTGACTATCGATTGGCTACCGATTCCTTACGAGCAGTACTTC.

The chain carries TRBV5-1 and TRBJ2-2, with D possibly TRBD2 on 5 matching bases. Looked up from germline, CDR1 is SGHRS and CDR2 is YFSETQ. V dropped 3 bases and J dropped 0 bases, with 9 bases sitting between them. This CDR3 comprises 15 residues. The CDR3 sequence: CASSWTDTNTGELFF. Here the CDR3 DNA reads TGCGCCAGCAGCTGGACTGACACGAACACCGGGGAGCTGTTTTTT.

V is TRBV28 and J is TRBJ1-5, with 12 bases fitting TRBD1. V lost 1 base and J lost 4; bases outside the gene matches: 8. Germline V CDR1 and CDR2: MDHEN, SYDVKM. This CDR3 has 18 residues. CDR3 nucleotide sequence: TGTGCCAGCAGTTTATTTCCGGGACAGGGGGCGGCAAATCAGCCCCAGCATTTT. Residues: CASSLFPGQGAANQPQHF.

J is TRBJ1-2 and V is TRBV14, with D unresolved. V lost 3 bases to trimming and J lost 4 bases, with 12 bases between them. The CDR3 is made up of 14 amino acids. CDR1 SGHDN and CDR2 FVKESK come from the germline V gene. CDR3 nucleotides: TGTGCCAGCAGCCAGACGTACAGTTCCTATGGCTACACCTTC. Translation: CASSQTYSSYGYTF.

The chain joins TRBV7-6 to TRBJ1-1; D uncertain. The CDR3 extends over 14 amino acids. The V end was cut by 1 base, the J end by 1 base, with 7 bases between. The germline CDR1 and CDR2 sequences are SGHVS and FNYEAQ. Here the CDR3 reads CASSLGAKNTEAFF. CDR3 nucleotides: TGTGCCAGCAGCTTAGGGGCCAAGAACACTGAAGCTTTCTTT.

This chain connects TRBV11-2 to TRBJ2-7, with TRBD1 matching over 8 bases. This CDR3 region has 13 residues. The trim removed 5 bases at V and 3 bases at J, leaving 3 bases unmatched. The germline V gene encodes CDR1 SGHAT and CDR2 FQNNGV. The chain's CDR3 is CASSPTGDYEQYF. The CDR3 DNA follows: TGTGCCAGCAGCCCGACAGGGGACTACGAGCAGTACTTC. The full variable domain, rest sourced from reference TRBV11-2 and TRBJ2-7, is EAGVAQSPRYKIIEKRQSVAFWCNPISGHATLYWYQQILGQGPKLLIQFQNNGVVDDSQLPKDRFSAERLKGVDSTLKIQPAKLEDSAVYLCASSPTGDYEQYFGPGTRLTVT.

The chain joins TRBV28 to TRBJ2-1; possibly TRBD2 for D (5 bases). The V gene lost 6 bases and the J gene lost 3 bases, with 18 bases spanning the gap. This CDR3 is built from 16 residues. Germline loops: CDR1 MDHEN, CDR2 SYDVKM. CDR3 in DNA: TGTGCCAGCAGCCCCGGCCCAGCGGTCCTCTACAATGAGCAGTTCTTC. Its protein product is CASSPGPAVLYNEQFF.

The chain is built from TRBV5-6 and TRBJ1-2; D is unclear. The V gene's germline CDR1 is SGHDT and CDR2 YYEEEE. The CDR3 runs to 15 residues. The V and J ends lost 0 bases and 2 bases respectively, with 11 bases between them. The CDR3 sequence: CASSLAAFQNYGYTF. The CDR3 DNA sequence: TGTGCCAGCAGCTTGGCCGCCTTCCAGAACTATGGCTACACCTTC.

The V call is TRBV28, the J call TRBJ1-2; TRBD1 might be the D (5 bases). CDR3 length: 11 residues. V gave up 11 bases and J gave up 6 bases, with 13 bases separating them. The germline V gene encodes CDR1 MDHEN and CDR2 SYDVKM. In DNA, the CDR3 is TGTGCCGCCCAATCGGGGGATGGCTACACCTTC. This encodes CAAQSGDGYTF.

The chain couples TRBV19 to TRBJ2-1; 10 bases are shared with TRBD2. There are 15 residues in the CDR3. V was pared by 7 bases and J by 4 bases, with 7 bases of the junction left unmatched. Germline CDR1 and CDR2: LNHDA and SQIVND (reference sequence). The CDR3 loop reads CASTPTSGAYNEQFF. The CDR3 DNA is TGTGCCAGTACCCCAACTAGCGGGGCGTACAATGAGCAGTTCTTC.

Here the CDR3 DNA reads TGTGCCAGCAGCTTGGGTCGTGAGCAGTTCTTC. Amino acids: CASSLGREQFF. The rearrangement joins TRBV5-6 to TRBJ2-1, with D unclear. The CDR3 is made up of 11 amino acids. CDR1 SGHDT and CDR2 YYEEEE come from the germline V gene. Trimming removed 0 bases from V and 9 bases from J, with 4 bases in between.

The rearrangement uses TRBV15 and TRBJ1-4, with D tentatively TRBD1 (6 bases). Germline V lookup: CDR1 LNHNV, CDR2 YYDKDF (reference sequence). Deletions cut 3 bases from V and 7 bases from J, with 12 bases between. CDR3 length: 14 residues. CDR3 residues: CATSRRTVAEKLFF. The CDR3 nucleotides are TGTGCCACCAGCAGGAGGACAGTTGCTGAAAAACTGTTTTTT.

The chain employs TRBV12-3 or TRBV12-4 and TRBJ1-2; weak D call: TRBD1 (5 bases). Trimming took 6 bases from V and 4 from J, leaving 12 bases between them. The CDR3 length is 13 residues. The CDR3 DNA sequence: TGTGCCAGCAGCCCCCAGACAGCCTATGGCTACACCTTC. The encoded protein is CASSPQTAYGYTF.

The chain employs TRBV11-2 and TRBJ1-2; D remains unclear. The CDR3 runs 13 residues. CDR1 and CDR2 from the germline V gene are SGHAT and FQNNGV. Deletions cut 8 bases from V and 0 bases from J, with 10 bases between. Here the CDR3 reads CASGGVSNYGYTF. The CDR3 nucleotides read TGTGCCAGCGGCGGGGTGTCTAACTATGGCTACACCTTC.

The chain links TRBV6-5 to TRBJ1-2; TRBD1 matches at 8 bases. The CDR3 totals 15 residues. Trimming cost V 6 bases and J 7 bases; bases outside gene matches: 13. Germline V lookup: CDR1 MNHEY, CDR2 SVGAGI. CDR3 DNA sequence: TGTGCCAGCAGCCCGGACAGGGTACGGATGGGTGGCTACACCTTC. Translation: CASSPDRVRMGGYTF.

The chain joins TRBV19 to TRBJ2-2, with 9 nucleotides matching TRBD2. The CDR3 sequence is 17 residues long. In germline, CDR1 is LNHDA, CDR2 SQIVND (reference sequence). V shed 5 bases, J shed 1 base, and the junction held 8 bases outside the gene matches. The CDR3 loop is CASSVALAGLNTGELFF. CDR3 coding DNA: TGTGCCAGTAGTGTAGCACTAGCGGGTTTGAACACCGGGGAGCTGTTTTTT.

The chain couples TRBV7-2 to TRBJ2-7; the match to TRBD1 covers 9 bases. The germline gives CDR1 SGHTA, CDR2 FQGNSA. CDR3 length equals 15 residues. V gave up 0 bases and J gave up 3 bases; unmatched junction bases: 3. CDR3 sequence (DNA): TGTGCCAGCAGCTTAGCCGGGACAGGGATCTACGAGCAGTACTTC. It is translated as CASSLAGTGIYEQYF.

The gene calls are TRBV5-6 and TRBJ2-1; 8 positions agree with TRBD2. V shed 3 bases and J 9 bases; nucleotides not matched to a gene: 14. CDR1 and CDR2 from the germline V gene are SGHDT and YYEEEE. The CDR3 runs 16 residues. The CDR3 region has the DNA TGTGCCAGCAGCTGGCGTGGCGGGAGGTCGTCGGTTGAGCAGTTCTTC. Its translation is CASSWRGGRSSVEQFF.

This chain uses TRBV5-6 with TRBJ1-5, with D tentatively TRBD1 (5 bases). The CDR3 totals 19 residues. Germline lookup yields CDR1 SGHDT and CDR2 YYEEEE. V was trimmed by 0 bases and J by 3 bases, leaving 22 bases between them. The CDR3 is CASSLGAGSGGYANQPQHF. In DNA form, the CDR3 reads TGTGCCAGCAGCTTGGGGGCAGGGTCAGGTGGGTACGCCAATCAGCCCCAGCATTTT.

This chain connects TRBV27 to TRBJ2-1; 7 bases are shared with TRBD2. V shed 5 bases, J shed 13 bases, and the junction held 14 bases outside the gene matches. The CDR3 is 14 amino acids. The V gene's germline CDR1 is MNHEY and CDR2 SMNVEV (reference sequence). The CDR3 bases are TGTGCCAGCAGTGCTCTAGCGGCCTACACAGCTCAGTTCTTC. This sequence encodes CASSALAAYTAQFF.